The 10 T cell receptor beta chains in this list originate from one sample, sequenced in a study of cytomegalovirus exposure and HLA in healthy donors. The PCR made use of 60 Vbeta and 13 Jbeta primers. Measured with immunoSEQ multiplex PCR; TCRdb has only the in-frame clones, and not every one. This specimen shows 120,000 to 150,000 clones; the ten leading clones hold about 2.2%. What was sequenced was PBMCs. These receptors originate from a woman aged 18-29 years in good health and CMV-seronegative.

The rearrangement uses TRBV5-6 and TRBJ2-1; D possibly corresponds to TRBD2 (5 bases). The germline CDR1 and CDR2 sequences are SGHDT and YYEEEE. V was shortened by 3 bases and J by 0 bases, with 7 bases between the two germline ends. The CDR3 runs 14 residues. CDR3 sequence (DNA): TGTGCCAGCAGCTCTAGCAGCTCCTACAATGAGCAGTTCTTC. It specifies CASSSSSSYNEQFF.

This chain links TRBV29-1 with TRBJ1-1; D is possibly TRBD1 (5 bases). The CDR3 contains 13 residues. Germline V gene data show CDR1 as SQVTM and CDR2 as ANQGSEA. V was clipped by 4 bases and J by 4 bases, with 13 bases between them. The CDR3 coding sequence is TGCAGCGTTGCAGGGACGGAGGGCACTGAAGCTTTCTTT. Its protein product is CSVAGTEGTEAFF.

The chain links TRBV18 to TRBJ2-5; 8 nucleotides agree with TRBD1. Trimming took 1 base from V and 2 from J; bases not matched to a gene: 6. The CDR3 runs to 16 residues. Germline V gene sequence: CDR1 KGHSH, CDR2 LQKENI. CDR3: CASSPRRDRSQETQYF. In DNA, the CDR3 is TGTGCCAGCTCACCACGTCGGGACAGGAGTCAAGAGACCCAGTACTTC.

The CDR3, as DNA: TGTGCCAGCAGCGGAGGGAGTGGGAGCTACTACGAGCAGTACTTC. As protein: CASSGGSGSYYEQYF. The chain is built from TRBV7-9 and TRBJ2-7; possible D gene TRBD2, 6 bases. The CDR3 sequence is 15 residues long. With 5 bases removed from V and 3 bases from J, the gap between germline ends came to 17 bases. CDR1 is SEHNR and CDR2 is FQNEAQ in the germline V gene (reference sequence).

J is TRBJ1-4 and V is TRBV11-2; 9 bases fit TRBD1. The germline CDR1 and CDR2 sequences are SGHAT and FQNNGV. V lost 3 bases, J lost 11 bases, and 13 bases stayed unmatched. This CDR3 spans 16 amino acids. The CDR3 here is CASSFFGTGSFGKLFF. Here the CDR3 DNA reads TGTGCCAGCAGCTTTTTTGGGACAGGGTCATTTGGGAAACTGTTTTTT.

Worth noting for this clone: The junction and the germline gene differ at one end; a read error may be behind it. The chain recombines TRBV6-6 with TRBJ2-3; D gene ambiguous. CDR1 and CDR2 (germline): MNHNY, SVGAGI (reference sequence). CDR3 length: 14 residues. CDR3 nucleotides: TGTGCCAGCAGCTACTACCGGAGCACAGATACGCAGTATTTT. It specifies CASSYYRSTDTQYF.

The chain recombines TRBV15 with TRBJ1-6; the D is unclear. Germline lookup yields CDR1 LNHNV and CDR2 YYDKDF (reference sequence). The CDR3 loop spans 13 amino acids. Trimming removed 6 bases at V and 4 bases at J, with 7 bases between. This CDR3 reads CATRVQYNSPLHF. The CDR3, as DNA: TGTGCCACCAGGGTACAGTATAATTCACCCCTCCACTTT. The full variable domain, completed using reference TRBV15 and TRBJ1-6, is DAMVIQNPRYQVTQFGKPVTLSCSQTLNHNVMYWYQQKSSQAPKLLFHYYDKDFNNEADTPDNFQSRRPNTSFCFLDIRSPGLGDTAMYLCATRVQYNSPLHFGNGTRLTVT.

The gene calls are TRBV2 and TRBJ2-7; D may be TRBD2 (5 bases). The CDR3 is 15 amino acids. Germline V gene data show CDR1 as SNHLY and CDR2 as FYNNEI. Trimming pared 7 bases from V and 0 bases from J, leaving 16 bases between. CDR3 coding DNA: TGTGCCAGCACATTAGGACTCCATAGCTCCTACGAGCAGTACGTC. Residues: CASTLGLHSSYEQYV.

The chain couples TRBV5-1 to TRBJ2-5; D remains unclear. Germline CDR1 is SGHRS and CDR2 is YFSETQ. CDR3 length: 14 residues. V dropped 5 bases and J dropped 5 bases, with 16 bases sitting between them. Here the CDR3 reads CASRQDPGFETQYF. DNA of the CDR3: TGCGCCAGCAGACAAGACCCGGGTTTCGAGACCCAGTACTTC. The full variable domain, rest sourced from reference TRBV5-1 and TRBJ2-5, is KAGVTQTPRYLIKTRGQQVTLSCSPISGHRSVSWYQQTPGQGLQFLFEYFSETQRNKGNFPGRFSGRQFSNSRSEMNVSTLELGDSALYLCASRQDPGFETQYFGPGTRLLVL.

The chain uses TRBV7-3 and TRBJ2-3; a weak D match, TRBD2 (5 bases). The CDR3 is 14 amino acids. V was trimmed by 1 base and J by 5 bases, leaving 10 bases between them. Germline lookup yields CDR1 SGHTA and CDR2 FQGTGA. The DNA of the CDR3 is TGTGCCAGCAGCTTAAGAGCGGCGGGAGATACGCAGTATTTT. This translates into CASSLRAAGDTQYF.